A single sample is the source of the 3 T cell receptor beta chains below, sequenced in a study of T cell repertoires in cytomegalovirus infection. From the reads, TCRdb called clonotypes with MiXCR, one entry per CDR3 protein. The table lists approximately 1,000,000 distinct CDR3 sequences, 30% to 40% of them singletons. Their antigens are not known. The sequencing used cultured CD8+ T cells from PBMCs, collected from culture after CMV antigen stimulation. The receptors here all came from a human donor in good health (CMV status not recorded). Some clones in this sample may be carry-over from other donors' samples.

The V gene is TRBV29-1, the J gene TRBJ1-1; D is undetermined. V shed 3 bases and J shed 1 base, with 6 bases lying between them. The CDR3 has 12 residues. Germline CDR1 reads SQVTM; CDR2 reads ANQGSEA. The CDR3 DNA sequence: TGCAGCGTTGACCCCGGGAACACTGAAGCTTTCTTT. Its translation is CSVDPGNTEAFF.

In its sample, this clonotype was seen many times. The chain combines TRBV6-2 or TRBV6-3 with TRBJ2-1; TRBD1 agrees at 8 bases. The ends lost 7 bases at V and 2 bases at J; junction bases unmatched: 7. Germline CDR1 MNHEY, CDR2 SVGEGT. CDR3 length: 15 residues. CDR3 sequence reads: CASTADRVPYNEQFF. The CDR3 nucleotides are TGTGCCAGCACCGCGGACAGGGTCCCCTACAATGAGCAGTTCTTC.

This clonotype was detected a few times. The CDR3 reads CASSPRDRGLDEQYV. The CDR3, as DNA: TGTGCCAGCTCACCAAGGGACAGGGGGCTTGACGAGCAGTACGTC. The chain combines TRBV18 with TRBJ2-7, with 12 bases lining up with TRBD1. Germline trimming cut 2 bases from V and 5 bases from J; bases unmatched to any gene: 4. Germline V CDR1 and CDR2: KGHSH, LQKENI. This CDR3 has 15 residues.